This TCR beta chain was retrieved from a study of T cell responses to AZD1222 COVID-19 vaccine (dated by TCRdb to the early 2020s). Broadly, across the study: AZD1222 recipients with second doses at about 4 weeks or about 12 weeks were pooled, because spike-specific TCR depth and breadth did not differ between schedules. Trial participants were enrolled by age into subgroups of 18-55, 56-69 and 70-plus years, and approximately 150, 30 and 60 TCR-sequenced participants, respectively, were included in these subgroups. TCR sequencing covered about 230 trial participants: 200 to 220 given two doses of AZD1222 and around 26 given two doses of MenACWY control vaccine. General study outcomes and caveats: The vaccine-associated CD4 TCRs covered the entire spike protein, and the dominant responses fell in regions 160-218 and 743-854. Reportedly, close to half of the unique spike-specific TCRs recognized epitopes lying outside the regions that are mutated in the B.1.351 and B.1.1.7 variants. The 56-69-year group was small, and its depth increase did not reach significance, likely because of low power. Most participants were white British and females outnumbered males, and the authors suggested that clonal diversity may have been underestimated. Because no samples from the day 14 peak response were available, repertoires could be characterized only after the peak T cell response. A significant rise in spike-specific TCR breadth and depth was observed after two AZD1222 doses relative to day 0 and relative to MenACWY recipients. Conclusions about previously exposed vaccinees are limited because only a handful of AZD1222 recipients were SARS-CoV-2 seropositive at baseline.

The CDR3 regions of human TCRbeta chains were analyzed by immunosequencing. Regarding the original processing steps: Repertoire TCRs were checked for matches against a reference library of SARS-CoV-2-specific TCRs that had been generated using the MIRA antigen-specificity platform. Breadth was defined as the fraction of unique TCRs that were SARS-CoV-2-associated. Depth was defined as the fraction of total T cells that were SARS-CoV-2-associated. Using the MIRA data, each spike-specific TCR was assigned both to the spike region to which the TCR was reactive and to a CD4 or CD8 class. Log10-transformed breadth and depth values were compared by one-way ANOVA with Sidak's multiple comparisons tests. The table was pulled from immuneACCESS by TCRdb, which kept in-frame rearrangements only. Such tables lose some clones; where checked, under half of the loss comes from unresolved V genes, and the rest has no known cause. V and J calls and clone size are given by that table; D and trimming were obtained from the DNA. The sample has under 150,000 clones on record, about 88% of them singletons. The ten largest make up 2.4% of the sample.

Notes on this clone: The antigen it recognizes is unknown. Base qualities were left out, and no much larger clone turns up one base away.

What this sample's time point label stands for: baseline before first vaccination. The vaccinee samples were drawn from two UK trials, COV001 and COV002, one of which was a single-blind randomized controlled phase 2/3 trial testing AZD1222 (ChAdOx1 nCoV-19) in healthy adults. For TCRbeta chain sequencing, PBMC samples were collected from trial participants at day 0 and at day 28 after the second dose. The CDR3 runs 15 amino acids, cysteine and phenylalanine included. The retained sequence is limited to the CDR3, 45 bases, with the frame set at the first base. As encoded in the germline V gene, CDR1 is SGHRS while CDR2 is YFSETQ. Unmatched junction bases come to 14, with V trimmed by 6 bases and J by 8 bases.

The sequence derives from an adult in good health. The specimen comprised peripheral blood, sampled on day 0 of AZD1222 vaccination. The receptor chain draws on TRBV5-1 and TRBJ2-1; the junction holds 7 bases that match TRBD2. This receptor carries the CDR3 CASTRRGGSSYEQFF. The nucleotides are TGCGCCAGCACCCGAAGGGGCGGGAGCTCGTATGAGCAGTTCTTC. Where the CDR3 stops, the reference TRBV5-1 and TRBJ2-1 genes take over; the full variable domain is KAGVTQTPRYLIKTRGQQVTLSCSPISGHRSVSWYQQTPGQGLQFLFEYFSETQRNKGNFPGRFSGRQFSNSRSEMNVSTLELGDSALYLCASTRRGGSSYEQFFGPGTRLTVL.